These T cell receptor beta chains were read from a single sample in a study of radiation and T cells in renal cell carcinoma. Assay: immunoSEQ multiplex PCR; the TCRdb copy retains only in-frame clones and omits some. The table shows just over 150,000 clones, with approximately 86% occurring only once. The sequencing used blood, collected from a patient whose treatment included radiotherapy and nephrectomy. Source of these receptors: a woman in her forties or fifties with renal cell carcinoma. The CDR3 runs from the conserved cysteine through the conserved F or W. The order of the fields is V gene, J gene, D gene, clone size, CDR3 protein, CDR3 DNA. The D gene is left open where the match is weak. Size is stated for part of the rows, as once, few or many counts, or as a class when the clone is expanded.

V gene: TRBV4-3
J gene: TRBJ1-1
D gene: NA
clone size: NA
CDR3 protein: CASSLRTGNTEAFF
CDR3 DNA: TGCGCCAGCAGCCTGAGGACGGGGAACACTGAAGCTTTCTTT

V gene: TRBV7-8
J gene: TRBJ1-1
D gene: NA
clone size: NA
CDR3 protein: CASSPLSRDTEAFF
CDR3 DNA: TGTGCCAGCAGCCCCCTTTCCCGGGACACTGAAGCTTTCTTT

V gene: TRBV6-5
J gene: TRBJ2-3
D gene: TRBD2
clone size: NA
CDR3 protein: CASSLSGGTNTQYF
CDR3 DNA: TGTGCCAGCAGCCTTAGCGGGGGGACTAATACGCAGTATTTT

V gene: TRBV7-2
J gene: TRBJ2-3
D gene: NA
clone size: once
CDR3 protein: CASSLVAGSTDTQYF
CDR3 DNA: TGTGCCAGCAGCTTAGTGGCAGGGAGCACAGATACGCAGTATTTT

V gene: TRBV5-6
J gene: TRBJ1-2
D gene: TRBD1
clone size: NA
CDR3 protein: CASSLGDRQLF
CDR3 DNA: TGTGCCAGCAGCTTGGGGGACAGACAATTATTC

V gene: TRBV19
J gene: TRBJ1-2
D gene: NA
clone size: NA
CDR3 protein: CASSIQSGGYGYTF
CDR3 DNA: TGTGCCAGTAGTATTCAATCGGGCGGTTATGGCTACACCTTC

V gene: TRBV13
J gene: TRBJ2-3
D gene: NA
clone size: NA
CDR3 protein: CASSLGTDTQYF
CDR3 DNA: TGTGCCAGCAGCTTAGGCACAGATACGCAGTATTTT

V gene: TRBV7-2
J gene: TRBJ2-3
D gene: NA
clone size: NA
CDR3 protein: CASSPSTDTQYF
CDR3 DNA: TGTGCCAGCAGCCCAAGCACAGATACGCAGTATTTT

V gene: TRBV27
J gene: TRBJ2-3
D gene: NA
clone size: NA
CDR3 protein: CASSPRGGTKKYF
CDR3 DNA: TGTGCCAGCAGCCCCCGAGGAGGTACCAAGAAGTATTTT

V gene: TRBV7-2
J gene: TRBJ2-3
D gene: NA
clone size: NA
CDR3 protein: CASSSGVSTDTQYF
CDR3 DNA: TGTGCCAGCAGCTCAGGGGTAAGCACAGATACGCAGTATTTT